This TCR beta chain came from a study of beta chain features in type 1 diabetes. General study results and limits: Small HLA sub-analyses could not settle whether HLA shapes TCRB rearrangement. Type 1 diabetes patients had VDJ junctions that carried fewer insertions and more deletions. Among all four CD4+ subsets, Type 1 diabetes patients had TCRB CDR3s that were moderately but significantly shorter.

This clone was observed a handful of times. The target antigen is unknown. Germline assignment: CDR1 SEHNR and CDR2 FQNEAQ (reference sequence). The V gene lost 5 bases and the J gene lost 5 bases, with 13 bases spanning the gap. This CDR3 is built from 14 residues. One heparinised blood draw averaging about 116 mL was given by each donor. Expressed TCRB transcripts were sequenced because the entire RNA isolate underwent reverse transcription. Profiling relied on immunoSEQ multiplex PCR, and the TCRdb table lists in-frame clones only, not all of them. The sample lists more than 250,000 clones, less than 30% seen once, with about 0.012% in the top ten.

This chain connects TRBV7-9 to TRBJ2-1; D is unresolved. The specimen was naive CD4+ T cells from blood. The TCR sequence derives from a woman aged 25 to 39 with type 1 diabetes. The CDR3 reads CASSRSPLNNEQFF. The DNA of the CDR3 is TGTGCCAGCAGCCGTTCCCCCCTTAACAATGAGCAGTTCTTC.